This T cell receptor beta chain was recovered during a study of T cells in Graves' hyperthyroidism and ophthalmopathy. Findings of the study overall: Blood held most thyroid clonotypes expanded above 0.001 frequency.

For this clonotype: As yet, its antigen is unknown.

Amplification yielded TCR beta CDR3 regions, with RNA transcripts as the source. The HTBI primer set drove a first-round RT-PCR of the TCR CDR3. TCRdb called the multiplex PCR reads again in MiXCR, with one record for every CDR3 protein. This table holds about 740,000 distinct CDR3 sequences, around 15% found once. Clinical symptoms, serum thyroxine, TRAb, thyroid ultrasound and orbital computed tomography established diagnosis. V gave up 3 bases and J gave up 4 bases, with 7 bases separating them. Germline-derived CDR1 and CDR2 are SEHNR and FQNEAQ (reference sequence). CDR3 length equals 13 residues.

The rearrangement links TRBV7-9 to TRBJ2-4; D unclear. This clonotype was obtained from a woman younger than 35 with Graves' hyperthyroidism. Sequenced sample: blood. The DNA for the CDR3 is TGTGCCAGCAGCTTCTCTCAGAAAAACATTCAGTACTTC. It translates to CASSFSQKNIQYF.